The clone carrying this T cell receptor beta chain was detected once. Each participant's cohort was designated according to participant-reported clinical history. This table comes from immunoSEQ multiplex PCR, and its TCRdb copy is limited to in-frame clones, with some not included. The data hold approximately 250,000 clones, with about 86% observed a single time. The sample belongs to a study of blood T cell repertoires in COVID-19. The J segment lost 2 bases and the V segment lost 4 bases, leaving 8 bases of the junction unmatched. The CDR3 totals 16 residues. Germline V gives CDR1 SGHTA, CDR2 FQGNSA.

This clonotype originated in a man aged 30 to 45 with acute COVID-19. The sequencing input was PBMCs or T cells enriched from blood (not recorded which). The rearrangement joins TRBV7-2 to TRBJ2-5; TRBD2 matches at 9 bases. The CDR3 DNA sequence: TGTGCCAGCAGCTCCCTTAGTCTAGCGGGACAAGAGACCCAGTACTTC. Translated: CASSSLSLAGQETQYF.